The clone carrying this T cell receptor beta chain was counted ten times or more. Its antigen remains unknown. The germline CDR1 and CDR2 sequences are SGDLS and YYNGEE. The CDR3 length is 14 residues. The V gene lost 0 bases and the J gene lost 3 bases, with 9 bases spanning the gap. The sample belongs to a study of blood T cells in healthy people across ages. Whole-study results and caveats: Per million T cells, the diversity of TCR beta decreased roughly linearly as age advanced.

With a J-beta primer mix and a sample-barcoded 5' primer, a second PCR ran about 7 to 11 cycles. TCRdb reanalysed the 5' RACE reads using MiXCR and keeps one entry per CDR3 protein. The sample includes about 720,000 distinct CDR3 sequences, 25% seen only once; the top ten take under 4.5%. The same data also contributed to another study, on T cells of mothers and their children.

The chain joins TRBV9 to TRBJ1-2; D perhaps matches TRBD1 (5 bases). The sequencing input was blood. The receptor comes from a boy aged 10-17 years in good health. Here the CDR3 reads CASSVGGGDYGYTF. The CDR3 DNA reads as TGTGCCAGCAGCGTAGGGGGAGGGGACTATGGCTACACCTTC.